This T cell receptor beta chain was observed in a study of blood T cells in healthy people across ages. Primed by a sample-barcoded 5' primer and a J-beta primer mix, a second PCR proceeded for 7 to 11 cycles. TCRdb reprocessed the 5' RACE reads via MiXCR and lists one record per CDR3 protein. The table lists more than 1,000,000 distinct CDR3 sequences, approximately 26% of them singletons, with approximately 0.79% in the top ten. Looked up from germline, CDR1 is SQVTM and CDR2 is ANQGSEA. V lost 1 base and J 4 bases, leaving 10 bases between the germline ends. The CDR3 is 13 residues long. Isolated PBMCs totaled at least 7 million in each sample. This sample was shared with a second study, whose subject was T cells of mothers and their children.

The TCR was taken from a girl aged 2 to 9 in good health. The sample comprised blood. The chain has TRBV29-1 and TRBJ2-5; a possible D gene is TRBD1 (5 bases). The CDR3 region is CSVEAWGGETQYF. The CDR3, as DNA: TGCAGCGTTGAAGCCTGGGGCGGAGAGACCCAGTACTTC.